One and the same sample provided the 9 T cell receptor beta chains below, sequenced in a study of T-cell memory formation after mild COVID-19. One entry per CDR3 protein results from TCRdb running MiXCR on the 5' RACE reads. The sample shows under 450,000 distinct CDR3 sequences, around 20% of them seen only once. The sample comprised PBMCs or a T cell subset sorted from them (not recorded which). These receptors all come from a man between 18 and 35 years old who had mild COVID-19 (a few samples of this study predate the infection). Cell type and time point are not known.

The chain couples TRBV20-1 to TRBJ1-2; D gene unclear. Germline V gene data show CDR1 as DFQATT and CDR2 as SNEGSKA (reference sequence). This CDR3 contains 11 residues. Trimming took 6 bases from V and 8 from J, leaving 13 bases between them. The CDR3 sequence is CSAQRGGGYTF. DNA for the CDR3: TGCAGTGCCCAACGGGGAGGAGGCTACACCTTC.

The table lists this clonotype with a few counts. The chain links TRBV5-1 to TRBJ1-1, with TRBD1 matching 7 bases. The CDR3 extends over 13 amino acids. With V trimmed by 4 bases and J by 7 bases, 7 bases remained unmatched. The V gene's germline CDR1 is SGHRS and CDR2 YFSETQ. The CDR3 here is CASSPVAGGEAFF. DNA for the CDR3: TGCGCCAGCAGCCCCGTGGCAGGGGGTGAAGCTTTCTTT.

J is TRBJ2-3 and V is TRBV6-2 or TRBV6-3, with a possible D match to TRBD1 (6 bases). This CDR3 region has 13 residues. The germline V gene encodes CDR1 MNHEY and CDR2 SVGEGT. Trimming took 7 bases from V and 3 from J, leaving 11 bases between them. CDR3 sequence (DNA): TGTGCCAGCATTCCGGACAGTACAGATACGCAGTATTTT. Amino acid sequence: CASIPDSTDTQYF.

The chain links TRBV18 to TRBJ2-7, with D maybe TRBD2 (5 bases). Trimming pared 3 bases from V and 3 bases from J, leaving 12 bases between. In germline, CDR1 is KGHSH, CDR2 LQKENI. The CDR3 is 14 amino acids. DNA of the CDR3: TGTGCCAGCTCACCGCCCACCCGGGACTACGAGCAGTACTTC. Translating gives CASSPPTRDYEQYF.

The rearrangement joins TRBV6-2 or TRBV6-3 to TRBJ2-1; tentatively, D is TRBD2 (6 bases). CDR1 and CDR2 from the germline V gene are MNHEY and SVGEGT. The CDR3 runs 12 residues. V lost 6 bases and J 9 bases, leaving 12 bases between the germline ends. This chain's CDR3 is CASSLRESEQFF. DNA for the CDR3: TGTGCCAGCAGCTTGCGGGAATCTGAGCAGTTCTTC.

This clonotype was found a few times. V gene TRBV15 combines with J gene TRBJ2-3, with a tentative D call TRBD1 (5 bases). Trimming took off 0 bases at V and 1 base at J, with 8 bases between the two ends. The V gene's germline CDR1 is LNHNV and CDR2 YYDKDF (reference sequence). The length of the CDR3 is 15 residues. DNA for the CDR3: TGTGCCACCAGCAGAGAAGGGGATGGCACAGATACGCAGTATTTT. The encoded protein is CATSREGDGTDTQYF.

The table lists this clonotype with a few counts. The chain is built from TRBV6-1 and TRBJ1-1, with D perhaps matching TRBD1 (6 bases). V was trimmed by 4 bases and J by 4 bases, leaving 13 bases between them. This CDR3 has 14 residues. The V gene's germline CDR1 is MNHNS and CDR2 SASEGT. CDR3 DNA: TGTGCCAGCAGTGTACCGGGGGCGGTCACTGAAGCTTTCTTT. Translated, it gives CASSVPGAVTEAFF.

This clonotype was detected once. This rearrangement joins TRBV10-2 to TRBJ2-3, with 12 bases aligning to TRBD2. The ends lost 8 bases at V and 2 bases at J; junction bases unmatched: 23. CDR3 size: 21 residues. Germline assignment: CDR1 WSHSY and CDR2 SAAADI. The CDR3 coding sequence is TGCGCCAGCTCCCACCAACTCTCCGGGACTAGCGGGCTCCATGACACAGATACGCAGTATTTT. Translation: CASSHQLSGTSGLHDTDTQYF.

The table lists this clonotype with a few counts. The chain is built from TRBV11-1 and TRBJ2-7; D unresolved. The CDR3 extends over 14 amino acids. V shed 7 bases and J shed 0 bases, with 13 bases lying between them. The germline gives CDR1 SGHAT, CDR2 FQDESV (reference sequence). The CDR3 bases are TGTGCCAGCACGGTCGGCCTTAGCTCCTACGAGCAGTACTTC. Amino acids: CASTVGLSSYEQYF.